A selection of T cell receptor beta chains follows, all from one sample in a study of T-cell reconstitution after alpha-beta-depleted transplantation in children. TCRdb reprocessed the PCR reads with MiXCR, giving one entry per CDR3 protein. The sample lists about 580,000 distinct CDR3 sequences; 25% to 30% were seen once. Here the sequenced sample was PBMCs, taken before TCRalphabeta/CD19-depleted stem cell transplant. The receptors come from a boy in the first two years of life with Wiskott-Aldrich syndrome, due to receive a stem cell transplant. Both conserved end residues are part of each CDR3. Fields, in order: clone size, CDR3 length, J gene, D gene, V gene, CDR3 DNA, CDR3 protein. A D gene is named only where the DNA matches it firmly. Expanded clones are given a class, and other clones once, few, many or no size at all.

clone_size: -; cdr3_length: 14; j_call: TRBJ1-5; d_call: -; v_call: TRBV12-3/TRBV12-4; cdr3_nt: TGTGCCAGCAGTTGGTCGGGGGCGGGTCAGCCCCAGCATTTT; cdr3_aa: CASSWSGAGQPQHF
clone_size: -; cdr3_length: 16; j_call: TRBJ2-3; d_call: -; v_call: TRBV5-1; cdr3_nt: TGCGCCAGCAGCTCCGGGAAAATGACCCTCTTTAATACGCAGTATTTT; cdr3_aa: CASSSGKMTLFNTQYF
clone_size: -; cdr3_length: 15; j_call: TRBJ1-6; d_call: -; v_call: TRBV6-1; cdr3_nt: TGTGCCAGCAGTAATTACAGGATCTCACCTTCACCCCTCCACTTT; cdr3_aa: CASSNYRISPSPLHF
clone_size: -; cdr3_length: 14; j_call: TRBJ2-7; d_call: TRBD2; v_call: TRBV6-2/TRBV6-3; cdr3_nt: TGTGCCAGCATCAGAGCGGGAGGGATCTACGAGCAGTACTTC; cdr3_aa: CASIRAGGIYEQYF
clone_size: -; cdr3_length: 15; j_call: TRBJ2-3; d_call: -; v_call: TRBV7-9; cdr3_nt: TGTGCCAGCAGTCCCGGTACAACTAGCACAGATACGCAGTATTTT; cdr3_aa: CASSPGTTSTDTQYF
clone_size: few; cdr3_length: 15; j_call: TRBJ2-1; d_call: -; v_call: TRBV4-2; cdr3_nt: TGTGCCAGCAGCCAAGCTTCCGACACCTACAATGAGCAGTTCTTC; cdr3_aa: CASSQASDTYNEQFF
clone_size: few; cdr3_length: 16; j_call: TRBJ2-1; d_call: -; v_call: TRBV6-5; cdr3_nt: TGTGCCAGCAGTTACTCGTTAGCTAGCTCCTACAATGAGCAGTTCTTC; cdr3_aa: CASSYSLASSYNEQFF
clone_size: few; cdr3_length: 13; j_call: TRBJ1-2; d_call: -; v_call: TRBV6-1; cdr3_nt: TGTGCCAGCAGCAGGGTTACGAACTATGGCTACACCTTC; cdr3_aa: CASSRVTNYGYTF
clone_size: -; cdr3_length: 12; j_call: TRBJ2-1; d_call: TRBD2; v_call: TRBV24-1; cdr3_nt: TGTGCCACTAGCGGGAGGGGAAATGAGCAGTTCTTC; cdr3_aa: CATSGRGNEQFF
clone_size: once; cdr3_length: 15; j_call: TRBJ1-1; d_call: TRBD1; v_call: TRBV28; cdr3_nt: TGTGCCAGCAGTTGGACTGGGACAGGGAACACTGAAGCTTTCTTT; cdr3_aa: CASSWTGTGNTEAFF
clone_size: -; cdr3_length: 11; j_call: TRBJ2-3; d_call: -; v_call: TRBV29-1; cdr3_nt: TGCAGCGTTGCGTTGACAGATACGCAGTATTTT; cdr3_aa: CSVALTDTQYF
clone_size: -; cdr3_length: 16; j_call: TRBJ2-3; d_call: TRBD2; v_call: TRBV5-1; cdr3_nt: TGCGCCAGCAGCCGGACTAGCGGGAGGGCGGGAGATACGCAGTATTTT; cdr3_aa: CASSRTSGRAGDTQYF
clone_size: -; cdr3_length: 11; j_call: TRBJ1-1; d_call: -; v_call: TRBV12-3/TRBV12-4; cdr3_nt: TGTGCCAGCACTAATCGGGACAAAGCTTTCTTT; cdr3_aa: CASTNRDKAFF
clone_size: few; cdr3_length: 13; j_call: TRBJ2-1; d_call: TRBD1; v_call: TRBV6-1; cdr3_nt: TGTGCCAGCCAGGGACAGACCCTCAATGAGCAGTTCTTC; cdr3_aa: CASQGQTLNEQFF
clone_size: few; cdr3_length: 15; j_call: TRBJ2-3; d_call: -; v_call: TRBV11-2; cdr3_nt: TGTGCCAGCCCTGAGGAGCCTAGCGACACAGATACGCAGTATTTT; cdr3_aa: CASPEEPSDTDTQYF
clone_size: few; cdr3_length: 14; j_call: TRBJ2-7; d_call: -; v_call: TRBV10-1; cdr3_nt: TGCGCCAGCAGTGAGAGGGAGGATTGGAAGGAGCAGTACTTC; cdr3_aa: CASSEREDWKEQYF
clone_size: -; cdr3_length: 17; j_call: TRBJ1-5; d_call: -; v_call: TRBV4-1; cdr3_nt: TGCGCCAGCAGCCAAGAAGGAGCGGGGGCTCGGTTTCAGCCCCAGCATTTT; cdr3_aa: CASSQEGAGARFQPQHF
clone_size: -; cdr3_length: 19; j_call: TRBJ1-5; d_call: -; v_call: TRBV11-1; cdr3_nt: TGTGCCAGCAGCTTAGAACTGGGAGGGGCGCGATCGAGCGATCAGCCCCAGCATTTT; cdr3_aa: CASSLELGGARSSDQPQHF
clone_size: -; cdr3_length: 12; j_call: TRBJ2-3; d_call: -; v_call: TRBV28; cdr3_nt: TGTGCCAGCAACTCAAACGCAGATACGCAGTATTTT; cdr3_aa: CASNSNADTQYF
clone_size: few; cdr3_length: 17; j_call: TRBJ2-7; d_call: TRBD1; v_call: TRBV18; cdr3_nt: TGTGCCAGCTCACCACTGGGGGCCGGACAGGGGGCTTACGAGCAGTACTTC; cdr3_aa: CASSPLGAGQGAYEQYF
clone_size: few; cdr3_length: 14; j_call: TRBJ1-4; d_call: -; v_call: TRBV7-9; cdr3_nt: TGTGCCAGCAGCTCGCCGGGGGGCGCGGGAAAACTGTTTTTT; cdr3_aa: CASSSPGGAGKLFF
clone_size: few; cdr3_length: 13; j_call: TRBJ2-7; d_call: -; v_call: TRBV10-3; cdr3_nt: TGTGCCATCAGTGAGTCGGGGGACTACGAGCAGTACTTC; cdr3_aa: CAISESGDYEQYF
clone_size: -; cdr3_length: 14; j_call: TRBJ2-7; d_call: TRBD2; v_call: TRBV20-1; cdr3_nt: TGCAGTGCTACGGTGGGACTAGCGGGCTACGAGCAGTACTTC; cdr3_aa: CSATVGLAGYEQYF
clone_size: -; cdr3_length: 19; j_call: TRBJ1-5; d_call: -; v_call: TRBV27; cdr3_nt: TGTGCCAGCAGGGAAAGGGGGAACAGTTACGGGATAGGCAATCAGCCCCAGCATTTT; cdr3_aa: CASRERGNSYGIGNQPQHF
clone_size: -; cdr3_length: 14; j_call: TRBJ1-5; d_call: -; v_call: TRBV4-1; cdr3_nt: TGCGCCAGCAGCCAAGTTCTGGGGGAGAAGCCCCAGCATTTT; cdr3_aa: CASSQVLGEKPQHF
clone_size: -; cdr3_length: 14; j_call: TRBJ2-1; d_call: -; v_call: TRBV28; cdr3_nt: TGTGCCAGCAGTTTTTTTTCGTCCTACAATGAGCAGTTCTTC; cdr3_aa: CASSFFSSYNEQFF
clone_size: few; cdr3_length: 11; j_call: TRBJ2-7; d_call: -; v_call: TRBV29-1; cdr3_nt: TGCAGCGTTTTAACCACCTACGAGCAGTACTTC; cdr3_aa: CSVLTTYEQYF
clone_size: -; cdr3_length: 14; j_call: TRBJ2-5; d_call: -; v_call: TRBV5-1; cdr3_nt: TGCGCCAGCAGCCAAATTACAGGGAGAGAGACCCAGTACTTC; cdr3_aa: CASSQITGRETQYF
clone_size: -; cdr3_length: 15; j_call: TRBJ2-5; d_call: -; v_call: TRBV27; cdr3_nt: TGTGCCAGCAGTTTATCCGGTTGGGTAAAAGAGACCCAGTACTTC; cdr3_aa: CASSLSGWVKETQYF
clone_size: once; cdr3_length: 11; j_call: TRBJ1-2; d_call: -; v_call: TRBV7-9; cdr3_nt: TGTGCCAGCAGCGAGGTATCGGGCTACACCTTC; cdr3_aa: CASSEVSGYTF
clone_size: few; cdr3_length: 12; j_call: TRBJ2-7; d_call: -; v_call: TRBV29-1; cdr3_nt: TGCAGCGTTGATTCCGGGACCTACGAGCAGTACTTC; cdr3_aa: CSVDSGTYEQYF
clone_size: -; cdr3_length: 18; j_call: TRBJ2-1; d_call: TRBD2; v_call: TRBV6-1; cdr3_nt: TGTGCCAGCAGTATCCTAGCGGGACTGACGAGCTCCTACAATGAGCAGTTCTTC; cdr3_aa: CASSILAGLTSSYNEQFF
clone_size: few; cdr3_length: 13; j_call: TRBJ1-1; d_call: -; v_call: TRBV20-1; cdr3_nt: TGCAGTGCTCCAACAGGGACCAACACTGAAGCTTTCTTT; cdr3_aa: CSAPTGTNTEAFF
clone_size: -; cdr3_length: 14; j_call: TRBJ2-1; d_call: TRBD2; v_call: TRBV5-1; cdr3_nt: TGCGCCAGCAGCAACGCTAGCGGTGACAATGAGCAGTTCTTC; cdr3_aa: CASSNASGDNEQFF
clone_size: -; cdr3_length: 14; j_call: TRBJ2-1; d_call: -; v_call: TRBV20-1; cdr3_nt: TGCAGTGCTAGAGGGCGGGGCTACTACAATGAGCAGTTCTTC; cdr3_aa: CSARGRGYYNEQFF